This TCR beta chain was found in a study of identical twins. The CDR3 loop spans 12 amino acids. The germline V gene has CDR1 SQVTM and CDR2 ANQGSEA. Trimming removed 7 bases at V and 3 bases at J, with 12 bases between. Regarding this clonotype: What it binds is unknown.

Study conclusions and caveats: In monozygotic twins, models underestimated the sharing of out-of-frame TCR alpha. Invariant MAIT and iNKT cells may have partly biased zero-insertion analyses.

One entry per CDR3 protein results from TCRdb running MiXCR on the 5' RACE reads. The table has more than 600,000 distinct CDR3 sequences, about 18% seen once; the top ten hold about 12%. These same data were also listed under a study on T cells expressing NK-cell markers. That work states: In a few donors, these clonotypes also led the CD3+CD56-NKG2C+ fraction.

The chain uses TRBV29-1 and TRBJ1-1; no reliable D call. This clonotype originated in a woman younger than 30 in good health. Sequencing was done on a sample of PBMCs. CDR3 bases: TGCAGCGCCGATAAAGGCTACACTGAAGCTTTCTTT. Protein product: CSADKGYTEAFF.